One sample yielded the 4 T cell receptor beta chains listed below, sequenced in a study of blood T cell repertoires in COVID-19. Repertoires were generated with immunoSEQ multiplex PCR, while TCRdb's copy carries only in-frame clones and drops some. The sample lists a few hundred thousand clones, around nine tenths occurring once. Source material: PBMCs or T cells enriched from blood (not recorded which). These receptors all stem from a woman aged 40 to 49 who had recovered from COVID-19.

This chain connects TRBV30 to TRBJ1-4; 9 nucleotides match TRBD1. The trim removed 2 bases at V and 3 bases at J, leaving 10 bases unmatched. CDR1 and CDR2 from the germline V gene are GTSNPN and SVGIG (reference sequence). The CDR3 spans 17 residues. The CDR3 loop reads CAWSTTGQGYSNEKLFF. CDR3 bases: TGTGCCTGGAGTACGACGGGACAGGGTTACTCTAATGAAAAACTGTTTTTT.

The chain recombines TRBV19 with TRBJ2-4; 10 bases map to TRBD1. The CDR3 sequence is 17 residues long. Germline CDR1 is LNHDA and CDR2 is SQIVND (reference sequence). Trimming removed 6 bases from V and 8 bases from J; junction bases left unmatched: 16. CDR3 coding DNA: TGTGCCAGTAGCCCGAGGGGCCGGGACAGGGGTGATTACATTCAGTACTTC. Its protein product is CASSPRGRDRGDYIQYF.

The chain is built from TRBV9 and TRBJ1-2; D might be TRBD1 (6 bases). CDR1 SGDLS and CDR2 YYNGEE come from the germline V gene. Trimming left V 4 bases short and J 7 bases short, with 17 bases between. The CDR3 is made up of 14 amino acids. For the CDR3, the DNA is TGTGCCAGCAGCACCCGACAGGCCCCGGGTGGCTACACCTTC. Translated: CASSTRQAPGGYTF.

This chain links TRBV28 with TRBJ1-4, with a possible D match to TRBD1 (5 bases). With 2 bases removed from V and 7 bases from J, the gap between germline ends came to 11 bases. This CDR3 contains 14 residues. Germline V gene sequence: CDR1 MDHEN, CDR2 SYDVKM. The CDR3 loop reads CASSLGAISEKLFF. The CDR3 nucleotides read TGTGCCAGCAGTTTAGGGGCGATTAGTGAAAAACTGTTTTTT.